This passage covers 4 T cell receptor beta chains from one sample sequenced in a study of tumor and adjacent non-tumor tissue in lung cancer. RNA was extracted from bulk tissue without any cell sorting. TCRbeta libraries were built with three rounds of nested PCR, modified from ARM-PCR. TCRdb re-derived calls from the multiplex PCR reads in MiXCR, one entry per CDR3 protein. This table has 120,000 or so distinct CDR3 sequences, approximately 66% appearing once. The sequenced material came from lung tumor tissue. The origin of the receptors is a man aged 25-45 years with non-small cell lung cancer.

The rearrangement joins TRBV12-3 or TRBV12-4 to TRBJ2-1, with a possible D match to TRBD1 (6 bases). Trimming left V 7 bases short and J 6 bases short, with 13 bases between. CDR3 length: 13 residues. CDR3 DNA sequence: TGTGCCAGCACCCGGACAGAGGTCAATGAGCAGTTCTTC. It encodes CASTRTEVNEQFF.

The chain links TRBV6-5 to TRBJ2-2, with 7 bases lining up with TRBD2. Germline-derived CDR1 and CDR2 are MNHEY and SVGAGI. CDR3 length equals 16 residues. The trim removed 8 bases at V and 0 bases at J, leaving 9 bases unmatched. Here the CDR3 DNA reads TGTGCCAGCTGTCTAATAGCGGGTACGAACACCGGGGAGCTGTTTTTT. Its protein product is CASCLIAGTNTGELFF.

CDR3 region: CSALHALGKETQYF. CDR3 nucleotides: TGCAGTGCTTTACATGCTCTGGGAAAAGAGACCCAGTACTTC. The J gene is TRBJ2-5, the V gene TRBV20-1; D gene unclear. In germline, CDR1 is DFQATT, CDR2 SNEGSKA (reference sequence). V dropped 5 bases and J dropped 3 bases, with 16 bases sitting between them. This CDR3 is built from 14 residues.

About this clonotype: Because the CDR3 is missing its conserved closing phenylalanine or tryptophan, this is likely a read error. The V and J genes are TRBV11-2 and TRBJ2-5, with unresolved D. Germline V gene lookup returns CDR1 SGHAT and CDR2 FQNNGV. This CDR3 region has 11 residues. The CDR3 DNA reads as TGTGCTAGCAGCTTAGGAGAGACCCAGTACTTA. It translates to CASSLGETQYL.